Below are 29 T cell receptor beta chains sequenced from a single sample in a study of shared T cell receptors in the human thymus. Sequenced by immunoSEQ multiplex PCR; TCRdb stores in-frame clones only, minus some. Of 450,000 to 650,000 clones listed, more than 75% are singletons. These data also featured in a second study, about human thymus T cells.

The sequenced sample was thymocytes. The origin of the receptors is a boy younger than two with a congenital heart defect.

V is TRBV15 and J is TRBJ2-7; a possible D gene is TRBD2 (5 bases). CDR1 and CDR2 from the germline V gene are LNHNV and YYDKDF (reference sequence). Trimming left V 0 bases short and J 7 bases short, with 16 bases between. CDR3 length: 15 residues. This CDR3 is CATSRDHGSRREQYF. The CDR3 nucleotides read TGTGCCACCAGCAGAGATCATGGGTCTAGGAGGGAGCAGTACTTC.

The genes are TRBV4-2 and TRBJ2-7, with 7 bases lining up with TRBD2. CDR1 and CDR2 from the germline V gene are LGHNA and YNFKEQ. This CDR3 region has 15 residues. Trimming at V came to 1 base and at J to 6 bases, leaving 9 bases not matched to a gene. CDR3 loop: CASSQVGTKGSEQYF. The DNA of the CDR3 is TGTGCCAGCAGCCAAGTAGGGACTAAAGGGTCCGAGCAGTACTTC.

The V gene is TRBV6-5, the J gene TRBJ2-1; 8 bases are shared with TRBD2. There are 14 residues in the CDR3. Trimming took 7 bases from V and 4 from J; bases not matched to a gene: 6. CDR1 and CDR2 from the germline V gene are MNHEY and SVGAGI. Written as DNA, the CDR3 is TGTGCCAGCAACAAAGGCGGGAGGTACAATGAGCAGTTCTTC. Translated: CASNKGGRYNEQFF.

The chain links TRBV15 to TRBJ2-1; tentatively, D is TRBD2 (6 bases). This CDR3 region has 20 residues. Trimming took off 0 bases at V and 2 bases at J, with 23 bases between the two ends. Germline CDR1 is LNHNV and CDR2 is YYDKDF (reference sequence). The CDR3 region is CATSRDPTGGTLHTYNEQFF. In DNA form, the CDR3 reads TGTGCCACCAGCAGAGATCCGACCGGCGGGACTCTCCATACCTACAATGAGCAGTTCTTC.

The sample holds one count of this clone. The chain uses TRBV7-9 and TRBJ1-1; the D is unclear. The CDR3 loop spans 15 amino acids. The V end lost 1 base, the J end lost 0 bases, and 9 bases lay between the germline ends. Per germline, CDR1 SEHNR and CDR2 FQNEAQ (reference sequence). The CDR3 DNA reads as TGTGCCAGCAGCTTAGACAGATACATGAACACTGAAGCTTTCTTT. This codes for CASSLDRYMNTEAFF.

The chain links TRBV28 to TRBJ2-7; 7 nucleotides match TRBD2. Germline CDR1 reads MDHEN; CDR2 reads SYDVKM. The J segment lost 6 bases and the V segment lost 7 bases, leaving 27 bases of the junction unmatched. CDR3 length: 19 residues. CDR3 DNA sequence: TGTGCCAGCAATCGCGGCGGCCAGCGGGATCTCCTGGGAGCTGGCGAGCAGTACTTC. Translation gives CASNRGGQRDLLGAGEQYF.

The rearrangement joins TRBV7-8 to TRBJ2-5, with 7 nucleotides matching TRBD2. Per germline, CDR1 SGHVS and CDR2 FQNEAQ. V lost 3 bases to trimming and J lost 3 bases; unmatched junction nucleotides: 7. This CDR3 spans 15 amino acids. Here the CDR3 reads CASSFRSGLEETQYF. The DNA for the CDR3 is TGTGCCAGCAGCTTTAGATCAGGACTAGAAGAGACCCAGTACTTC.

This chain connects TRBV27 to TRBJ2-1; 8 bases match TRBD2. This CDR3 comprises 17 residues. Germline V gene data show CDR1 as MNHEY and CDR2 as SMNVEV (reference sequence). Unmatched junction bases numbered 9, after V lost 3 bases and J lost 2 bases. CDR3 nucleotides: TGTGCCAGCAGTTTCGGGGCGGGGGGTCGGACCTACAATGAGCAGTTCTTC. It specifies CASSFGAGGRTYNEQFF.

The V and J genes are TRBV4-1 and TRBJ1-2; D is unresolved. CDR3 length: 15 residues. Germline loops: CDR1 MGHRA, CDR2 YSYEKL. Trimming took off 1 base at V and 3 bases at J, with 12 bases between the two ends. The CDR3 reads CASSQGPGGDYGYTF. Here the CDR3 DNA reads TGCGCCAGCAGCCAAGGCCCGGGAGGCGACTATGGCTACACCTTC.

The rearrangement joins TRBV29-1 to TRBJ1-3; D gene uncertain. This CDR3 is built from 13 residues. V was pared by 4 bases and J by 4 bases, with 11 bases between. The V gene's germline CDR1 is SQVTM and CDR2 ANQGSEA. CDR3 bases: TGCAGCGTTGCACAACCCCCGGGAAACACCATATATTTT. Protein sequence: CSVAQPPGNTIYF.

The chain has TRBV6-4 and TRBJ2-7; D is ambiguous. The CDR3 covers 14 residues. Germline V gene lookup returns CDR1 MRHNA and CDR2 SNTAGT. Trimming took 6 bases from V and 5 from J, leaving 17 bases between them. The CDR3 loop is CASSPSGSGDEQYF. The CDR3 coding sequence is TGTGCCAGCAGCCCATCGGGTTCTGGCGACGAGCAGTACTTC.

This clone was found a few times. The chain uses TRBV9 and TRBJ2-7, with D maybe TRBD2 (5 bases). Trimming took 3 bases from V and 2 from J, leaving 12 bases between them. The germline CDR1 and CDR2 sequences are SGDLS and YYNGEE. The CDR3 has 14 residues. The CDR3 DNA is TGTGCCAGCAGCGAGGGAGACAACCCCTACGAGCAGTACTTC. Translating it yields CASSEGDNPYEQYF.

The rearrangement joins TRBV27 to TRBJ2-5; TRBD2 is a possible D gene (6 bases). The CDR3 runs 14 residues. Deletions cut 5 bases from V and 3 bases from J, with 13 bases between. The V gene's germline CDR1 is MNHEY and CDR2 SMNVEV (reference sequence). This CDR3 reads CASSPGEREETQYF. The CDR3 DNA reads TGTGCCAGCAGTCCGGGGGAGAGAGAAGAGACCCAGTACTTC.

This sequence joins TRBV12-5 and TRBJ2-3; 8 bases line up with TRBD2. Germline CDR1 reads LGHNT; CDR2 reads FRNRAP. The junction had 15 bases not matched to a gene; V was cut back by 6 bases and J by 4 bases. This CDR3 contains 17 residues. CDR3 amino acids: CASGWIIAGRPPDTQYF. CDR3 sequence (DNA): TGTGCTAGTGGCTGGATAATAGCGGGGAGGCCCCCAGATACGCAGTATTTT.

J is TRBJ2-7 and V is TRBV27; TRBD2 agrees at 10 bases. Germline V gives CDR1 MNHEY, CDR2 SMNVEV (reference sequence). The J segment lost 2 bases and the V segment lost 0 bases, leaving 7 bases of the junction unmatched. This CDR3 is built from 17 residues. CDR3 amino acids: CASSLSATSGYPYEQYF. DNA of the CDR3: TGTGCCAGCAGTTTATCCGCGACTAGCGGGTACCCCTACGAGCAGTACTTC.

V is TRBV12-2 and J is TRBJ2-7; the D call in the table, TRBD1, was not verified against the DNA. TRBV12-2 represents a pseudogene. This CDR3 is built from 16 residues. CDR3 sequence (DNA): TGTGCAAGTCGCTTTCCTACCGGGACAGGGTCCTACGAGCAGTACTTC. Translating it yields CASRFPTGTGSYEQYF.

This rearrangement joins TRBV23-1 to TRBJ1-1; unclear D gene. TRBV23-1 is designated an ORF whose function remains uncertain. Trimming removed 1 base from V and 6 bases from J, with 15 bases in between. The CDR3 length is 15 residues. CDR3 region: CASSQFPKLRSEAFF. The CDR3 nucleotides are TGCGCCAGCAGTCAATTCCCCAAATTGAGATCTGAAGCTTTCTTT.

This clone was seen a single time. As DNA, the CDR3 is TGTGCCAGCGGCACAGGGACTGGGGCCAACGTCCTGACTTTC. Protein sequence: CASGTGTGANVLTF. The chain couples TRBV6-1 to TRBJ2-6; D possibly corresponds to TRBD1 (6 bases). The V gene lost 8 bases and the J gene lost 2 bases, with 10 bases spanning the gap. The CDR3 has 14 amino acids. Per the germline V gene, CDR1 is MNHNS and CDR2 is SASEGT.

This chain links TRBV12-5 with TRBJ2-7; 8 bases agree with TRBD1. V gave up 7 bases and J gave up 3 bases; unmatched junction bases: 11. The CDR3 runs 15 residues. The V gene's germline CDR1 is LGHNT and CDR2 FRNRAP. CDR3 coding DNA: TGTGCTAGTGTCAAAAGGCGGACAGGGTTCTACGAGCAGTACTTC. Its protein product is CASVKRRTGFYEQYF.

For the CDR3, the DNA is TGTGCCAGCAGCTCGACAGGTTCTGGGGGGGCAGAGACCCAGTACTTC. This translates into CASSSTGSGGAETQYF. The J gene is TRBJ2-5, the V gene TRBV7-2; tentative D call: TRBD2 (7 bases). Between the trimmed V and J ends, which lost 4 bases and 4 bases, there was a span of 19 bases. CDR1 and CDR2 (germline): SGHTA, FQGNSA. The CDR3 covers 16 residues.

The CDR3: CASSPPGGPYYEQYF. The CDR3 DNA reads TGTGCCAGCAGTCCCCCAGGGGGACCTTACTACGAGCAGTACTTC. This chain joins TRBV27 and TRBJ2-7; TRBD1 matches at 7 bases. The CDR3 consists of 15 residues. V shed 5 bases, J shed 3 bases, and the junction held 10 bases outside the gene matches. CDR1 is MNHEY, CDR2 SMNVEV, per germline (reference sequence).

This sequence joins TRBV7-9 and TRBJ2-1, with TRBD2 matching 13 bases. The V gene's germline CDR1 is SEHNR and CDR2 FQNEAQ (reference sequence). This CDR3 comprises 16 residues. The ends lost 4 bases at V and 8 bases at J; junction bases unmatched: 8. DNA of the CDR3: TGTGCCAGCAGCTACTCCGGGACTAGCGGGATCTATGAGCAGTTCTTC. Residues: CASSYSGTSGIYEQFF.

The chain has TRBV5-6 and TRBJ2-7; D might be TRBD2 (7 bases). CDR1 and CDR2 (germline): SGHDT, YYEEEE. Deletions cut 0 bases from V and 3 bases from J, with 19 bases between. The CDR3 covers 17 residues. The CDR3 spells CASSLVGARGGLYEQYF. CDR3 in DNA: TGTGCCAGCAGCTTGGTGGGGGCACGGGGAGGGCTCTACGAGCAGTACTTC.

In this sample, this clone turned up once. The gene calls are TRBV14 and TRBJ1-1, with 8 positions matching TRBD1. The germline CDR1 and CDR2 sequences are SGHDN and FVKESK. This CDR3 contains 14 residues. V lost 6 bases, J lost 4 bases, and 7 bases stayed unmatched. This chain's CDR3 is CASRPQGAGTEAFF. The DNA for the CDR3 is TGTGCCAGCAGACCCCAGGGGGCCGGCACTGAAGCTTTCTTT.

CDR3 nucleotides: TGTGCCTGGAAAACAAAACGTCGCGGGACTTCGGACAATGAGCAGTTCTTC. This codes for CAWKTKRRGTSDNEQFF. The rearrangement joins TRBV30 to TRBJ2-1, with D maybe TRBD2 (6 bases). The length of the CDR3 is 17 residues. Trimming took 4 bases from V and 5 from J, leaving 24 bases between them. Germline V lookup: CDR1 GTSNPN, CDR2 SVGIG (reference sequence).

The chain has TRBV2 and TRBJ2-3; 13 bases are a match to TRBD2. Germline V gene data show CDR1 as SNHLY and CDR2 as FYNNEI. Losses at the gene ends were 6 bases for V and 1 base for J; bases not matched to a gene: 4. The CDR3 has 16 amino acids. CDR3 region: CASSLGLAGGTDTQYF. The CDR3 DNA reads as TGTGCCAGCAGCCTCGGACTAGCGGGAGGCACAGATACGCAGTATTTT. The full variable domain, with the rest looked up from reference TRBV2 and TRBJ2-3, is EPEVTQTPSHQVTQMGQEVILRCVPISNHLYFYWYRQILGQKVEFLVSFYNNEISEKSEIFDDQFSVERPDGSNFTLKIRSTKLEDSAMYFCASSLGLAGGTDTQYFGPGTRLTVL.

Only a few counts were recorded for this clone. The V call is TRBV4-2, the J call TRBJ2-1; D gene uncertain. CDR3 size: 17 residues. The germline V gene has CDR1 LGHNA and CDR2 YNFKEQ. The V and J ends lost 0 bases and 0 bases respectively, with 12 bases between them. CDR3: CASSQDSSSSSYNEQFF. In nucleotides, the CDR3 is TGTGCCAGCAGCCAAGATTCTAGTTCTAGCTCCTACAATGAGCAGTTCTTC.

The chain links TRBV2 to TRBJ2-1; the match to TRBD2 covers 9 bases. The ends lost 6 bases at V and 7 bases at J; junction bases unmatched: 13. The V gene's germline CDR1 is SNHLY and CDR2 FYNNEI. The CDR3 runs 16 residues. In DNA form, the CDR3 reads TGTGCCAGCAGCGAAACCGCGGGGGGGTTGGGGAATGAGCAGTTCTTC. Translation gives CASSETAGGLGNEQFF.

The V and J genes are TRBV5-7 and TRBJ2-7, with 8 bases fitting TRBD1. TRBV5-7 is an open reading frame whose function is uncertain. The trim removed 4 bases at V and 3 bases at J, leaving 6 bases unmatched. The CDR3 extends over 14 amino acids. The CDR3 DNA sequence: TGTGCCAGCAGCCTCGGGACAGGCCTCTACGAGCAGTACTTC. It specifies CASSLGTGLYEQYF.